Listed here are 2 T cell receptor beta chains from one sample, sequenced in a study of shared clonotypes between healthy human individuals. Assay used: immunoSEQ multiplex PCR; TCRdb lists only in-frame clones, some missing. This sample has 550,000 to 850,000 clones, with about 74% found just once. The sequencing sample was made of memory CD4+ T cells sorted from blood. The subset is: CD45RA-negative fraction. The source of these receptors is a woman aged 25 to 45 in good health.

The gene calls are TRBV27 and TRBJ2-1; 9 bases agree with TRBD2. This CDR3 has 14 amino acids. V dropped 7 bases and J dropped 3; count of bases not matched to a gene: 4. Per the germline V gene, CDR1 is MNHEY and CDR2 is SMNVEV (reference sequence). The CDR3: CASTLAGDYNEQFF. DNA for the CDR3: TGTGCCAGCACCTTAGCGGGGGACTACAATGAGCAGTTCTTC.

The chain combines TRBV15 with TRBJ2-1; D is uncertain. CDR3 length: 18 residues. Germline V lookup: CDR1 LNHNV, CDR2 YYDKDF (reference sequence). V was trimmed by 0 bases and J by 8 bases, leaving 23 bases between them. As DNA, the CDR3 is TGTGCCACCAGCAGAGATGCGCCAATGTGGAACCGTATGGATGAGCAGTTCTTC. Translation gives CATSRDAPMWNRMDEQFF.